The 16 T cell receptor beta chains presented below share a single source sample, sequenced in a study of human T cells and chemical hapten exposure. TCRdb called the RACE reads again in MiXCR, with one record for every CDR3 protein. This table has 55,000 to 85,000 distinct CDR3 sequences, 7.5% to 10% appearing once. Time point described: patch test 1, 2 weeks after DPC sensitization. As to treatment: therapeutic diphenylcyclopropenone sensitization with weekly scalp DPC. The material sequenced was whole blood, taken in connection with sensitization to the hapten diphenylcyclopropenone (DPC). All receptors come from a woman aged 40 to 50 with alopecia areata. Some clones in this sample may be carry-over from other donors' samples.

This clonotype was detected only a few times. The V and J genes are TRBV7-2 and TRBJ2-7; 8 bases map to TRBD1. The V segment lost 5 bases and the J segment 2 bases; nucleotides outside the gene matches: 8. Germline V CDR1 and CDR2: SGHTA, FQGNSA. This CDR3 has 15 amino acids. The CDR3 sequence: CASSPGQGRPYEQYF. CDR3 DNA sequence: TGTGCCAGCAGCCCCGGACAGGGCCGCCCCTACGAGCAGTACTTC.

This clonotype came up many times. The chain has TRBV4-1 and TRBJ2-3, with 9 bases identical to TRBD2. This CDR3 contains 16 residues. CDR1 is MGHRA and CDR2 is YSYEKL in the germline V gene. J lost 2 bases, V lost 1 base, and 4 bases had no gene match. CDR3 region: CASSQGLAGYTDTQYF. The CDR3 DNA reads TGCGCCAGCAGCCAAGGGCTAGCGGGGTACACAGATACGCAGTATTTT.

This clonotype has at least ten counts. The chain recombines TRBV4-3 with TRBJ2-2; a weak D match, TRBD1 (6 bases). CDR1 is LGHNA, CDR2 YSLEER, per germline. There are 14 residues in the CDR3. Trimming shortened V by 0 bases and J by 4 bases, and 6 bases separated the two germline ends. The CDR3 loop is CASSQDRGTGELFF. CDR3 DNA sequence: TGCGCCAGCAGCCAAGACAGGGGCACCGGGGAGCTGTTTTTT.

This clonotype was counted at least ten times. The chain carries TRBV6-6 and TRBJ1-4, with 9 bases lining up with TRBD1. The trim removed 2 bases at V and 5 bases at J, leaving 6 bases unmatched. CDR1 is MNHNY and CDR2 is SVGAGI in the germline V gene (reference sequence). This CDR3 is built from 16 residues. The CDR3 coding sequence is TGTGCCAGCAGTTACCCCACGACAGGGGGAAATGAAAAACTGTTTTTT. Translating it yields CASSYPTTGGNEKLFF.

This clonotype occurred many times. The CDR3 spells CASSDGVADTQYF. CDR3 nucleotide sequence: TGTGCCAGCAGTGATGGGGTGGCAGATACGCAGTATTTT. The V gene is TRBV2, the J gene TRBJ2-3, with D unresolved. CDR1 SNHLY and CDR2 FYNNEI come from the germline V gene. This CDR3 region has 13 residues. Trimming removed 3 bases from V and 4 bases from J, with 8 bases in between.

This clonotype was counted many times. This chain connects TRBV29-1 to TRBJ1-1; TRBD1 aligns across 8 bases. In germline, CDR1 is SQVTM, CDR2 ANQGSEA. The CDR3 spans 14 residues. Trimming removed 7 bases from V and 4 bases from J; junction bases left unmatched: 11. The CDR3 loop reads CSGAPGGVSTEAFF. In nucleotides, the CDR3 is TGCAGCGGCGCTCCAGGGGGCGTGAGCACTGAAGCTTTCTTT.

This clonotype was found a few times. The chain links TRBV5-1 to TRBJ2-1, with D possibly matching TRBD2 (6 bases). The germline V gene has CDR1 SGHRS and CDR2 YFSETQ. The CDR3 consists of 14 residues. Trimming cost V 5 bases and J 4 bases, with 13 bases left between them. The CDR3 region has the DNA TGCGCCAGCAGACCGGGACTGCTATACAATGAGCAGTTCTTC. This gives the protein CASRPGLLYNEQFF.

The V and J genes are TRBV5-4 and TRBJ1-2, with a weak D call TRBD1 (5 bases). The CDR3 consists of 16 residues. Germline lookup yields CDR1 SGHNT and CDR2 YYREEE (reference sequence). The V gene lost 0 bases and the J gene lost 2 bases, with 14 bases spanning the gap. In DNA form, the CDR3 reads TGTGCCAGCAGCTTGGGTAGTTGGGGCCCCAACTATGGCTACACCTTC. This translates into CASSLGSWGPNYGYTF.

The table lists this clonotype with a few counts. The chain couples TRBV25-1 to TRBJ2-1, with TRBD2 identical over 10 bases. Germline V gene sequence: CDR1 MGHDK, CDR2 SYGVNS. V lost 7 bases to trimming and J lost 8 bases; unmatched junction nucleotides: 14. The CDR3 runs to 16 residues. DNA of the CDR3: TGTGCCAGCACTGGACCGCCTAGCGGGGGTGTGGATGAGCAGTTCTTC. Its protein is CASTGPPSGGVDEQFF.

Ten or more counts support this clonotype. The rearrangement uses TRBV5-1 and TRBJ2-1; 9 bases match TRBD2. V trimming: 0 bases; J trimming: 4 bases; junction bases outside the gene matches: 5. Per germline, CDR1 SGHRS and CDR2 YFSETQ. CDR3 length: 16 residues. CDR3 sequence (DNA): TGCGCCAGCAGCTTGGGGTCTAGCGGGGCTTACAATGAGCAGTTCTTC. Protein product: CASSLGSSGAYNEQFF.

This clonotype was counted between two and nine times. CDR3 nucleotide sequence: TGTGCCACCGGCGGTCAAGAGACCGGGGCCAACGTCCTGACTTTC. Amino acids: CATGGQETGANVLTF. V usage is TRBV24-1 and J usage is TRBJ2-6, with D hard to call. Germline V gene sequence: CDR1 KGHDR, CDR2 SFDVKD. V was pared by 9 bases and J by 4 bases, with 15 bases between. This CDR3 is 15 amino acids long.

The V and J genes are TRBV24-1 and TRBJ2-2, with 10 nucleotides matching TRBD1. Germline V gene lookup returns CDR1 KGHDR and CDR2 SFDVKD. This CDR3 has 15 residues. V gave up 7 bases and J gave up 0 bases; unmatched junction bases: 1. The CDR3 DNA is TGTGCCACCAGAGGACAGGGGGCGAACACCGGGGAGCTGTTTTTT. Translation gives CATRGQGANTGELFF.

This clonotype was found a few times. CDR3 in amino acids: CASTPPGGRLNEQFF. The CDR3 bases are TGTGCCAGCACCCCTCCGGGGGGCCGTCTCAATGAGCAGTTCTTC. The chain links TRBV7-2 to TRBJ2-1; D is possibly TRBD2 (7 bases). Germline V gene lookup returns CDR1 SGHTA and CDR2 FQGNSA. This CDR3 comprises 15 residues. The V end lost 7 bases, the J end lost 6 bases, and 19 bases lay between the germline ends.

This clonotype occurred many times. V is TRBV4-1 and J is TRBJ2-1; tentative D call: TRBD1 (5 bases). Trimming stripped 4 bases from V and 4 bases from J, with 20 bases between. The CDR3 covers 17 residues. Germline CDR1 is MGHRA and CDR2 is YSYEKL. As DNA, the CDR3 is TGCGCCAGCAGCCCCCGGGCAGGCGACAGCCTTTACAATGAGCAGTTCTTC. This codes for CASSPRAGDSLYNEQFF.

At least ten counts were recorded for this clonotype. The J gene is TRBJ2-1, the V gene TRBV24-1; D perhaps matches TRBD2 (6 bases). The CDR3 loop spans 16 amino acids. Germline CDR1 reads KGHDR; CDR2 reads SFDVKD. V lost 0 bases and J lost 9, with 17 bases in between. Written as DNA, the CDR3 is TGTGCCACCAGTGATTTGCGGGGGACCGAGGACGGTGAGCAGTTCTTC. Its translation: CATSDLRGTEDGEQFF.

This clonotype was counted at least ten times. Compared with germline, one end of the junction differs, possibly owing to a read error. V and J are TRBV7-7 and TRBJ2-1, with unresolved D. Looked up from germline, CDR1 is SSHAT and CDR2 is FNYEAQ (reference sequence). CDR3 length: 13 amino acids. The CDR3 DNA reads as TGTGCTAGCAGCCCGACCCCCGGCTATGAGCAGTTCTTC. Protein product: CASSPTPGYEQFF. Combining the CDR3 with reference TRBV7-7 and TRBJ2-1 gives the whole variable domain GAGVSQSPRYKVTKRGQDVTLRCDPISSHATLYWYQQALGQGPEFLTYFNYEAQPDKSGLPSDRFSAERPEGSISTLTIQRTEQRDSAMYRCASSPTPGYEQFFGPGTRLTVL.